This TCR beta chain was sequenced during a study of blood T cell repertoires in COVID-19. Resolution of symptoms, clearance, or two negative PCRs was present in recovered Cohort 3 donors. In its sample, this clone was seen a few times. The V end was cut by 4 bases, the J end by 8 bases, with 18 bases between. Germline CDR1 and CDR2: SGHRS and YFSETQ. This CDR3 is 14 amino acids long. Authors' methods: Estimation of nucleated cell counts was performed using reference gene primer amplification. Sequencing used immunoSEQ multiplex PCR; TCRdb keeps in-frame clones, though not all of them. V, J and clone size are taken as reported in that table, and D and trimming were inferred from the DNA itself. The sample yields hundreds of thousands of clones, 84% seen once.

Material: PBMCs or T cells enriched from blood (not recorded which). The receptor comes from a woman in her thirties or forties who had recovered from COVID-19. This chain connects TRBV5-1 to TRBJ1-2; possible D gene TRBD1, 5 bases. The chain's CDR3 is CASSPQGALVGYTF. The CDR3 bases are TGCGCCAGCAGCCCGCAGGGCGCTCTAGTAGGCTACACCTTC.